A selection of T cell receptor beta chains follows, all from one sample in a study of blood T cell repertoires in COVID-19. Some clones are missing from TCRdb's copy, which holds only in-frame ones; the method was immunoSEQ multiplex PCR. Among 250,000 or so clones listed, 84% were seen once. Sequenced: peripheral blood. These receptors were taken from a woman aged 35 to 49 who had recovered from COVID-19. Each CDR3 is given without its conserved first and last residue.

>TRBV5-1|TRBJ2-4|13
ASSLGQGGKNIQY
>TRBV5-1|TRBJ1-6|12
ASSFGGGNSPLH
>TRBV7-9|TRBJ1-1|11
ASSLGGTTEAF
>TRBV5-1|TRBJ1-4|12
ASSWTDFNEKLF
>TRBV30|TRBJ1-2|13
AWSQIERPGGGYT
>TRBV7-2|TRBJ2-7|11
ASSLEQRYEQY
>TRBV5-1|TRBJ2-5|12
ASSAGQSRETQY
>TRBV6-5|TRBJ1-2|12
ASSFDRGYGGYT
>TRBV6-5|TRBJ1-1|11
ASSRGMNTEAF
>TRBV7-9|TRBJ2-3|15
ASSLGLGAVFTDTQY
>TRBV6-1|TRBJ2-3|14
ASSDSLAGWQDTQY
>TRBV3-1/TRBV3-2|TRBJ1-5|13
ASSQDGVRNQPQH
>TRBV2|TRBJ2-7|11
ASISGVSYEQY
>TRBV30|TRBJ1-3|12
AWSVGGDGNTIY
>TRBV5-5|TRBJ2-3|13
ASRRGTAALDTQY
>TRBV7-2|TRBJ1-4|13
ASSLLGRANEKLF
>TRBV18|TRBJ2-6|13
ASSPGGTGANVLT
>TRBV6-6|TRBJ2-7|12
ASRLRQGPYEQY
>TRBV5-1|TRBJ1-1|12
ASSRTTGATEAF
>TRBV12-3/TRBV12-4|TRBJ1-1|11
ASSLTGTTEAF
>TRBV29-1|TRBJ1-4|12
SVDGDTDNEKLF
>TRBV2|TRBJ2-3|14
ASTKTSGLGTDTQY
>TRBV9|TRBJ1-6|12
ASSARTGEMGLH